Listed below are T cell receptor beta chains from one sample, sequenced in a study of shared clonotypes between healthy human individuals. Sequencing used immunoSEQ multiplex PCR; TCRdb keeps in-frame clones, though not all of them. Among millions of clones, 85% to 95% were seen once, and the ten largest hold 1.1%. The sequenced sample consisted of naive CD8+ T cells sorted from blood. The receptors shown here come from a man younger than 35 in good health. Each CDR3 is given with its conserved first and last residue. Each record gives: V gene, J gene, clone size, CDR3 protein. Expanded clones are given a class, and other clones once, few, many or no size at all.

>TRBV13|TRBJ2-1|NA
CASSSGQNEQFF
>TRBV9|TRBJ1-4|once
CASSVEIGQAEKLFF
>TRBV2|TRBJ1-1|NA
CASSETGVNTEAFF
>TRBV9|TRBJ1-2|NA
CASSVAELSLYGYTF
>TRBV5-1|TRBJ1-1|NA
CASSLGPGTIEAFF
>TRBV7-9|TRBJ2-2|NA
CASSDDRIGNGELFF
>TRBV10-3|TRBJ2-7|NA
CAITGDRNRGNEQYF
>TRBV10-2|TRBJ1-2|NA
CASSESISRQGTGYTF
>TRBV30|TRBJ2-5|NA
CAWSLNGEETQYF
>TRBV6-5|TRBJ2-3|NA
CASSPGQTVGDTQYF
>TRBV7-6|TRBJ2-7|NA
CASSPHPDQDYEQYF
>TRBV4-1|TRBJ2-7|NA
CASSQDREGEQYF